The rows below give T cell receptor beta chains drawn from one sample of a study of T cell responses to AZD1222 COVID-19 vaccine. Profiling relied on immunoSEQ multiplex PCR, and the TCRdb table lists in-frame clones only, not all of them. The sample yields about 150,000 clones, 92% seen once. The sequenced sample was peripheral blood, obtained on day 0 of AZD1222 vaccination. The receptors derive from an adult in good health. Each CDR3 is given with its conserved first and last residue. Fields, in order: CDR3 protein, CDR3 DNA, V gene, clone size, D gene, J gene. D genes are given only for firm matches. Size is omitted from some rows. Given values are once, few, many or a class for expanded clones.

CDR3aa: CASSVTSGPSYEQYF
CDR3nt: TGTGCCAGCAGCGTGACTAGCGGGCCTTCCTACGAGCAGTACTTC
v_gene: TRBV9
abundance: -
d_gene: TRBD2
j_gene: TRBJ2-7

CDR3aa: CASSPLTGQRAEAFF
CDR3nt: TGCGCCAGCAGCCCACTGACAGGGCAGAGGGCTGAAGCTTTCTTT
v_gene: TRBV5-1
abundance: -
d_gene: TRBD1
j_gene: TRBJ1-1

CDR3aa: CASSPRLAPKGFDTQYF
CDR3nt: TGTGCCAGCAGCCCGCGACTAGCGCCAAAGGGCTTCGATACGCAGTATTTT
v_gene: TRBV7-2
abundance: -
d_gene: TRBD2
j_gene: TRBJ2-3

CDR3aa: CASSLQQGLSEKLFF
CDR3nt: TGTGCCAGCAGCTTGCAACAGGGCTTGAGTGAAAAACTGTTTTTT
v_gene: TRBV7-9
abundance: -
d_gene: -
j_gene: TRBJ1-4

CDR3aa: CASSPRGVLNYGYTF
CDR3nt: TGTGCCAGCAGCCCCAGGGGGGTCCTCAACTATGGCTACACCTTC
v_gene: TRBV7-9
abundance: once
d_gene: TRBD1
j_gene: TRBJ1-2

CDR3aa: CASSARGQGERGYTF
CDR3nt: TGTGCCAGCAGCGCGAGGGGACAGGGGGAGAGAGGCTACACCTTC
v_gene: TRBV7-2
abundance: -
d_gene: TRBD1
j_gene: TRBJ1-2

CDR3aa: CASSPEGAGRNEQFF
CDR3nt: TGTGCCAGCAGCCCCGAGGGGGCAGGGCGCAATGAGCAGTTCTTC
v_gene: TRBV6-2/TRBV6-3
abundance: -
d_gene: TRBD1
j_gene: TRBJ2-1

CDR3aa: CASSKDRTSGKADEQFF
CDR3nt: TGTGCCAGCAGCAAAGATAGAACTAGCGGGAAGGCGGATGAGCAGTTCTTC
v_gene: TRBV21-1
abundance: -
d_gene: -
j_gene: TRBJ2-1

CDR3aa: CASSSRTSRSYNEQFF
CDR3nt: TGTGCCAGCAGCTCGCGGACTAGCCGCTCCTACAATGAGCAGTTCTTC
v_gene: TRBV11-2
abundance: -
d_gene: TRBD2
j_gene: TRBJ2-1

CDR3aa: CASSRDREETQYF
CDR3nt: TGTGCCAGTAGTAGGGACAGGGAGGAGACCCAGTACTTC
v_gene: TRBV19
abundance: -
d_gene: TRBD1
j_gene: TRBJ2-5

CDR3aa: CASSITGTGSGNTIYF
CDR3nt: TGTGCCAGTAGTATCACCGGGACAGGGTCTGGAAACACCATATATTTT
v_gene: TRBV19
abundance: -
d_gene: TRBD1
j_gene: TRBJ1-3

CDR3aa: CASSYELVGISYEQYF
CDR3nt: TGTGCCAGCAGTTACGAGTTAGTAGGGATCTCCTACGAGCAGTACTTC
v_gene: TRBV6-5
abundance: -
d_gene: -
j_gene: TRBJ2-7

CDR3aa: CASSEGGSETGELFF
CDR3nt: TGTGCCAGCAGTGAAGGTGGGAGTGAGACCGGGGAGCTGTTTTTT
v_gene: TRBV6-4
abundance: -
d_gene: -
j_gene: TRBJ2-2

CDR3aa: CASSPRLAGATDTQYF
CDR3nt: TGTGCCAGCAGCCCTCGACTAGCGGGGGCCACAGATACGCAGTATTTT
v_gene: TRBV11-2
abundance: -
d_gene: TRBD2
j_gene: TRBJ2-3

CDR3aa: CASRTTSGGNTDTQYF
CDR3nt: TGTGCCAGCAGGACGACTAGCGGGGGCAACACAGATACGCAGTATTTT
v_gene: TRBV6-6
abundance: -
d_gene: TRBD2
j_gene: TRBJ2-3

CDR3aa: CASSFPLGSPLHF
CDR3nt: TGTGCCAGCAGTTTCCCCCTGGGGTCACCCCTCCACTTT
v_gene: TRBV28
abundance: -
d_gene: -
j_gene: TRBJ1-6

CDR3aa: CASSQAQSYEQYF
CDR3nt: TGTGCCAGCAGCCAAGCACAGTCCTACGAGCAGTACTTC
v_gene: TRBV3-1/TRBV3-2
abundance: -
d_gene: -
j_gene: TRBJ2-7

CDR3aa: CASSMRRAEAFF
CDR3nt: TGTGCCAGTAGTATGAGGAGGGCAGAAGCTTTCTTT
v_gene: TRBV19
abundance: -
d_gene: -
j_gene: TRBJ1-1

CDR3aa: CASKGSRDTEAFF
CDR3nt: TGTGCCAGCAAAGGGTCGAGGGACACTGAAGCTTTCTTT
v_gene: TRBV25-1
abundance: -
d_gene: -
j_gene: TRBJ1-1

CDR3aa: CASSRTGYKDTIYF
CDR3nt: TGTGCCAGCTCGAGGACAGGGTACAAGGACACCATATATTTT
v_gene: TRBV18
abundance: -
d_gene: TRBD1
j_gene: TRBJ1-3

CDR3aa: CASSQDPGLYNSPLHF
CDR3nt: TGCGCCAGCAGCCAAGATCCGGGACTCTATAATTCACCCCTCCACTTT
v_gene: TRBV4-3
abundance: -
d_gene: -
j_gene: TRBJ1-6

CDR3aa: CASSLVGGANTEAFF
CDR3nt: TGTGCCAGCAGCTTAGTGGGGGGTGCGAACACTGAAGCTTTCTTT
v_gene: TRBV7-9
abundance: -
d_gene: -
j_gene: TRBJ1-1

CDR3aa: CASSTGTGSLVYSPLHF
CDR3nt: TGTGCCAGCAGCACGGGGACAGGGTCCCTTGTCTATTCACCCCTCCACTTT
v_gene: TRBV7-8
abundance: once
d_gene: TRBD1
j_gene: TRBJ1-6

CDR3aa: CASSLGQTLGTEAFF
CDR3nt: TGTGCCAGCAGTTTGGGACAGACTCTCGGCACTGAAGCTTTCTTT
v_gene: TRBV6-5
abundance: -
d_gene: TRBD1
j_gene: TRBJ1-1

CDR3aa: CASSESQLADTQYF
CDR3nt: TGCGCCAGCAGTGAGTCTCAGCTAGCAGATACGCAGTATTTT
v_gene: TRBV10-1
abundance: -
d_gene: -
j_gene: TRBJ2-3

CDR3aa: CASSSPTSTEQFF
CDR3nt: TGTGCCAGCAGCAGCCCAACCTCAACCGAGCAGTTCTTC
v_gene: TRBV21-1
abundance: -
d_gene: -
j_gene: TRBJ2-1

CDR3aa: CASSRDGYGYTF
CDR3nt: TGTGCCAGCAGCAGGGACGGCTATGGCTACACCTTC
v_gene: TRBV11-2
abundance: -
d_gene: -
j_gene: TRBJ1-2

CDR3aa: CASSGTSGSYNEQFF
CDR3nt: TGTGCCAGTAGTGGGACTAGCGGGAGTTACAATGAGCAGTTCTTC
v_gene: TRBV19
abundance: -
d_gene: TRBD2
j_gene: TRBJ2-1

CDR3aa: CASSLSTAAGNTIYF
CDR3nt: TGTGCCAGCAGCTTATCAACAGCAGCGGGAAACACCATATATTTT
v_gene: TRBV7-3
abundance: -
d_gene: -
j_gene: TRBJ1-3

CDR3aa: CASSLTVLSGARGETQYF
CDR3nt: TGCGCCAGCAGTTTGACCGTACTGAGCGGGGCTAGAGGGGAGACCCAGTACTTC
v_gene: TRBV5-1
abundance: -
d_gene: TRBD2
j_gene: TRBJ2-5

CDR3aa: CASSYSGYQPQHF
CDR3nt: TGTGCCAGCAGTTACTCAGGGTATCAGCCCCAGCATTTT
v_gene: TRBV6-2/TRBV6-3
abundance: -
d_gene: -
j_gene: TRBJ1-5

CDR3aa: CASSASWGSPLHF
CDR3nt: TGTGCCAGCAGCGCCTCTTGGGGTTCACCCCTCCACTTT
v_gene: TRBV7-9
abundance: -
d_gene: -
j_gene: TRBJ1-6

CDR3aa: CASTPTGQGRTEAFF
CDR3nt: TGTGCCAGCACCCCGACCGGACAGGGTCGGACTGAAGCTTTCTTT
v_gene: TRBV3-1/TRBV3-2
abundance: -
d_gene: TRBD1
j_gene: TRBJ1-1

CDR3aa: CAWGDRGLQKQYF
CDR3nt: TGTGCCTGGGGGGACAGGGGGCTACAAAAGCAGTACTTC
v_gene: TRBV30
abundance: -
d_gene: TRBD1
j_gene: TRBJ2-7

CDR3aa: CASSLVRHSVDEQFF
CDR3nt: TGTGCCAGCAGCTTAGTCCGCCACAGCGTGGATGAGCAGTTCTTC
v_gene: TRBV7-2
abundance: few
d_gene: -
j_gene: TRBJ2-1

CDR3aa: CASSPYGQVSYEQYF
CDR3nt: TGTGCCAGCAGCCCGTACGGACAGGTTTCCTACGAGCAGTACTTC
v_gene: TRBV3-1/TRBV3-2
abundance: -
d_gene: TRBD1
j_gene: TRBJ2-7

CDR3aa: CASSLQDIINSPLHF
CDR3nt: TGTGCCAGCAGCCTTCAGGACATAATTAATTCACCCCTCCACTTT
v_gene: TRBV7-9
abundance: -
d_gene: -
j_gene: TRBJ1-6

CDR3aa: CASSLDLELAGKNEQFF
CDR3nt: TGTGCCAGCAGCTTAGATTTGGAACTAGCGGGGAAAAATGAGCAGTTCTTC
v_gene: TRBV11-2
abundance: once
d_gene: TRBD2
j_gene: TRBJ2-1

CDR3aa: CASSPLEDSITDTQYF
CDR3nt: TGTGCCAGCAGCCCCCTAGAGGACTCCATAACAGATACGCAGTATTTT
v_gene: TRBV5-6
abundance: -
d_gene: -
j_gene: TRBJ2-3

CDR3aa: CASSTRGLLSTDTQYF
CDR3nt: TGTGCCAGCAGTACCCGAGGCCTCCTTAGCACAGATACGCAGTATTTT
v_gene: TRBV2
abundance: -
d_gene: -
j_gene: TRBJ2-3

CDR3aa: CASSLGRGLDTGELFF
CDR3nt: TGCGCCAGCAGCTTGGGAAGGGGGCTGGACACCGGGGAGCTGTTTTTT
v_gene: TRBV5-1
abundance: -
d_gene: TRBD1
j_gene: TRBJ2-2

CDR3aa: CASKPLATDTQYF
CDR3nt: TGTGCCAGCAAACCCCTAGCCACAGATACGCAGTATTTT
v_gene: TRBV3-1/TRBV3-2
abundance: -
d_gene: -
j_gene: TRBJ2-3

CDR3aa: CASSPGQAVNQPQHF
CDR3nt: TGTGCCAGCTCACCAGGACAGGCAGTGAATCAGCCCCAGCATTTT
v_gene: TRBV18
abundance: -
d_gene: TRBD1
j_gene: TRBJ1-5

CDR3aa: CASTGQGGRGYGYTF
CDR3nt: TGTGCCAGCACGGGACAGGGGGGGCGAGGCTATGGCTACACCTTC
v_gene: TRBV5-6
abundance: -
d_gene: TRBD1
j_gene: TRBJ1-2

CDR3aa: CASSLRGGRGDEQYF
CDR3nt: TGTGCCAGCAGTCTACGGGGCGGGAGAGGGGACGAGCAGTACTTC
v_gene: TRBV6-5
abundance: once
d_gene: TRBD2
j_gene: TRBJ2-7

CDR3aa: CASTHGRSHEQYF
CDR3nt: TGTGCCAGCACTCATGGGAGGAGTCACGAGCAGTACTTC
v_gene: TRBV28
abundance: once
d_gene: -
j_gene: TRBJ2-7

CDR3aa: CASSVRLAGNEQFF
CDR3nt: TGTGCCAGCAGTGTCAGACTAGCGGGCAATGAGCAGTTCTTC
v_gene: TRBV25-1
abundance: -
d_gene: TRBD2
j_gene: TRBJ2-1

CDR3aa: CAWSVGRLVQETQYF
CDR3nt: TGTGCCTGGAGTGTAGGACGCCTAGTTCAAGAGACCCAGTACTTC
v_gene: TRBV30
abundance: -
d_gene: -
j_gene: TRBJ2-5

CDR3aa: CASSGRTGGSYSNQPQHF
CDR3nt: TGTGCCAGTAGTGGCCGGACAGGGGGATCATATAGCAATCAGCCCCAGCATTTT
v_gene: TRBV19
abundance: -
d_gene: TRBD1
j_gene: TRBJ1-5

CDR3aa: CASSVALNNYGYTF
CDR3nt: TGTGCCAGCAGCGTAGCTTTGAATAACTATGGCTACACCTTC
v_gene: TRBV9
abundance: -
d_gene: -
j_gene: TRBJ1-2

CDR3aa: CASSESGRSSYEQYF
CDR3nt: TGTGCCAGCAGCGAGAGCGGGAGGTCCTCCTACGAGCAGTACTTC
v_gene: TRBV7-3
abundance: -
d_gene: TRBD2
j_gene: TRBJ2-7

CDR3aa: CASSPGAEAFF
CDR3nt: TGTGCCAGCAGCCCCGGGGCTGAAGCTTTCTTT
v_gene: TRBV12-3/TRBV12-4
abundance: -
d_gene: -
j_gene: TRBJ1-1

CDR3aa: CASSIDLSGTEAFF
CDR3nt: TGTGCCAGTAGTATCGACCTATCCGGGACTGAAGCTTTCTTT
v_gene: TRBV19
abundance: once
d_gene: -
j_gene: TRBJ1-1

CDR3aa: CASSYSSGTSVSSYNEQFF
CDR3nt: TGTGCCAGCAGTTACTCATCCGGGACTAGCGTCTCATCCTACAATGAGCAGTTCTTC
v_gene: TRBV6-2/TRBV6-3
abundance: once
d_gene: TRBD2
j_gene: TRBJ2-1

CDR3aa: CASSGAAGLRVEQYF
CDR3nt: TGTGCCAGCAGCGGTGCAGCGGGATTACGCGTCGAGCAGTACTTC
v_gene: TRBV9
abundance: once
d_gene: TRBD2
j_gene: TRBJ2-7